Presented here are 26 T cell receptor beta chains from one specimen sequenced in a study of blood T cells in healthy people across ages. Primers used in a second PCR of roughly 6 to 12 cycles were a sample-barcoded 5' primer and a J-beta primer mix. TCRdb reanalysed the 5' RACE reads using MiXCR and keeps one entry per CDR3 protein. The sample has approximately 800,000 distinct CDR3 sequences, around 25% seen once; the top ten hold approximately 4%. This sample was shared with a second study, whose subject was T cells of mothers and their children.

Specimen: blood. These receptors originate from a boy aged 10-17 years in good health.

The table lists this clonotype with a few counts. This chain links TRBV9 with TRBJ2-1, with 11 bases lining up with TRBD1. Germline V lookup: CDR1 SGDLS, CDR2 YYNGEE. V was clipped by 3 bases and J by 4 bases; unmatched bases: 6. CDR3 length: 16 amino acids. CDR3: CASSASRDRGYNEQFF. DNA for the CDR3: TGTGCCAGCAGCGCGAGCCGGGACAGGGGGTACAATGAGCAGTTCTTC.

The chain uses TRBV3-1 and TRBJ2-1; D is ambiguous. TRBJ2-5 matches the DNA end more closely, so the J call is doubtful. The CDR3 has 15 amino acids. Germline values: CDR1 LGHDT, CDR2 YNNKEL (reference sequence). The CDR3 DNA reads as TGTGCCAGCAGCCAAAGAAGATGGGGAAGGGAGACCCAGTACTTC. This sequence encodes CASSQRRWGRETQYF.

The sample holds a few counts of this clonotype. The chain uses TRBV6-2 or TRBV6-3 and TRBJ1-5; 7 nucleotides line up with TRBD1. This CDR3 has 14 amino acids. V shed 7 bases and J 5 bases; nucleotides not matched to a gene: 8. From germline, CDR1 is MNHEY and CDR2 SVGEGT. The CDR3 DNA reads as TGTGCCAGCACCCGAGGGACAGATCATCAGCCCCAGCATTTT. This translates into CASTRGTDHQPQHF.

This clonotype was observed a few times. V is TRBV7-2 and J is TRBJ2-1, with D unresolved. The germline CDR1 and CDR2 sequences are SGHTA and FQGNSA. V was clipped by 4 bases and J by 10 bases, with 14 bases between them. The length of the CDR3 is 13 residues. The CDR3 DNA is TGTGCCAGCAGCTCCACCAGCGAGCAGGAGCAGTTCTTC. Its translation is CASSSTSEQEQFF.

The chain joins TRBV28 to TRBJ2-7, with 8 bases lining up with TRBD2. J lost 5 bases, V lost 9 bases, and 9 bases had no gene match. Germline V gene sequence: CDR1 MDHEN, CDR2 SYDVKM. There are 13 residues in the CDR3. The CDR3 DNA reads TGTGCCAGTTCGGGGGGGTTGGGAAACGAGCAGTACTTC. Its protein is CASSGGLGNEQYF.

The J gene is TRBJ1-2, the V gene TRBV7-9, with D unresolved. Germline lookup yields CDR1 SEHNR and CDR2 FQNEAQ (reference sequence). There are 12 residues in the CDR3. Deletions cut 5 bases from V and 8 bases from J, with 12 bases between. This CDR3 reads CASSRVSWGYTF. DNA of the CDR3: TGTGCCAGCAGCCGGGTCTCTTGGGGCTACACCTTC.

The V call is TRBV14, the J call TRBJ1-2; D call uncertain. The CDR3 contains 13 residues. V lost 0 bases and J 5 bases, leaving 7 bases between the germline ends. Germline V gene sequence: CDR1 SGHDN, CDR2 FVKESK. Written as DNA, the CDR3 is TGTGCCAGCAGCCAAGAACGCGGATATGGCTACACCTTC. This translates into CASSQERGYGYTF.

The chain is built from TRBV5-1 and TRBJ1-1; TRBD1 matches 7 bases. CDR1 is SGHRS and CDR2 is YFSETQ in the germline V gene. This CDR3 has 17 amino acids. The ends lost 1 base at V and 4 bases at J; junction bases unmatched: 13. The CDR3 DNA is TGCGCCAGCAGCTTGTCCCCCACAGGGGAGTGGGGCACTGAAGCTTTCTTT. Protein product: CASSLSPTGEWGTEAFF. Full variable domain (outside the CDR3, taken from reference TRBV5-1 and TRBJ1-1): KAGVTQTPRYLIKTRGQQVTLSCSPISGHRSVSWYQQTPGQGLQFLFEYFSETQRNKGNFPGRFSGRQFSNSRSEMNVSTLELGDSALYLCASSLSPTGEWGTEAFFGQGTRLTVV.

The chain has TRBV7-8 and TRBJ1-1; D is perhaps TRBD1 (6 bases). CDR3 length: 13 residues. V lost 5 bases to trimming and J lost 1 base, with 8 bases between them. From germline, CDR1 is SGHVS and CDR2 FQNEAQ. The CDR3, as DNA: TGTGCCAGCAGCAAGACAGGGAACACTGAAGCTTTCTTT. This translates into CASSKTGNTEAFF.

The chain links TRBV5-6 to TRBJ2-5, with D possibly matching TRBD2 (6 bases). The J call is doubtful: the DNA matches TRBJ2-7 better. This CDR3 comprises 15 residues. Germline values: CDR1 SGHDT, CDR2 YYEEEE. The chain's CDR3 is CASSWMTDYSYEQYF. DNA for the CDR3: TGTGCCAGCAGCTGGATGACGGACTACTCCTACGAGCAGTACTTC.

The rearrangement links TRBV29-1 to TRBJ2-5; D is ambiguous. The tail of the sequence fits TRBJ2-7 better, so the J call may be wrong. The CDR3 runs to 12 residues. CDR1 and CDR2 (germline): SQVTM, ANQGSEA. The CDR3 DNA reads as TGCAGCGCCCGGTCTCACTCCTACGAGCAGTACTTC. Encoded protein: CSARSHSYEQYF.

The chain recombines TRBV19 with TRBJ2-5, with D possibly TRBD1 on 6 matching bases. The CDR3 runs 17 residues. V was cut by 5 bases and J by 4 bases, with 23 bases left in between. Germline CDR1 and CDR2: LNHDA and SQIVND (reference sequence). The CDR3 coding sequence is TGTGCCAGTAGTGCACTCCGGGACAACACTTATCCAGAGACCCAGTACTTC. Amino acids: CASSALRDNTYPETQYF.

Only a few counts were recorded for this clonotype. V and J are TRBV15 and TRBJ1-5; no definite D call. Germline lookup yields CDR1 LNHNV and CDR2 YYDKDF (reference sequence). V lost 1 base to trimming and J lost 2 bases, with 12 bases between them. The CDR3 covers 16 residues. DNA for the CDR3: TGTGCCACCAGCAGAGCGGCAACCTCGGGCAATCAGCCCCAGCATTTT. Translated: CATSRAATSGNQPQHF.

To note about this clonotype: This may come from a read error, since a much larger clone is one base off. The chain couples TRBV6-5 to TRBJ2-7; 11 bases align to TRBD1. V dropped 6 bases and J dropped 2; count of bases not matched to a gene: 6. The germline gives CDR1 MNHEY, CDR2 SVGAGI. The CDR3 length is 15 residues. CDR3 amino acids: CASSAGTGGPYEQYF. The CDR3 nucleotides are TGTGCCAGCAGCGCCGGGACAGGGGGTCCCTACGAGCAGTACTTC.

The rearrangement links TRBV20-1 to TRBJ2-7, with TRBD1 identical over 7 bases. Germline V gene data show CDR1 as DFQATT and CDR2 as SNEGSKA (reference sequence). The CDR3 has 14 amino acids. The junction had 15 bases not matched to a gene; V was cut back by 6 bases and J by 7 bases. CDR3 loop: CSARSPGQLREQYF. The CDR3 DNA reads as TGCAGTGCCCGTAGCCCGGGACAGTTGCGGGAGCAGTACTTC.

This clonotype was picked up a small number of times. The J gene is TRBJ2-5, the V gene TRBV14, with no clear D. The DNA end is more similar to TRBJ2-1, so the J call may be wrong. The germline V gene has CDR1 SGHDN and CDR2 FVKESK. The length of the CDR3 is 13 residues. CDR3 bases: TGTGCCAGCAGCCAAGCAGGTAGTGGTGAGCAGTTCTTC. Translation gives CASSQAGSGEQFF.

This clonotype appeared a few times. The rearrangement uses TRBV20-1 and TRBJ2-5, with TRBD1 identical over 7 bases. Per the germline V gene, CDR1 is DFQATT and CDR2 is SNEGSKA (reference sequence). Trimming removed 1 base from V and 2 bases from J; junction bases left unmatched: 7. CDR3 length equals 15 residues. The CDR3 region is CSARGTGLGQETQYF. CDR3 DNA: TGCAGTGCTAGAGGGACAGGCCTAGGACAAGAGACCCAGTACTTC.

This clonotype has ten or more counts. The J gene is TRBJ2-5, the V gene TRBV29-1; the D gene is possibly TRBD2 (6 bases). There are 12 residues in the CDR3. Looked up from germline, CDR1 is SQVTM and CDR2 is ANQGSEA. V lost 4 bases and J lost 4, with 10 bases in between. CDR3 residues: CSVGLGGETQYF. The CDR3 region has the DNA TGCAGCGTTGGGCTGGGGGGAGAGACCCAGTACTTC.

The V call is TRBV4-3, the J call TRBJ2-4; 9 bases fit TRBD1. The CDR3 is 17 residues long. Trimming removed 0 bases from V and 7 bases from J; junction bases left unmatched: 10. Germline loops: CDR1 LGHNA, CDR2 YSLEER. The CDR3 reads CASSQDRRTGVSNIQYF. CDR3 nucleotides: TGCGCCAGCAGCCAAGATAGGCGGACAGGGGTATCGAACATTCAGTACTTC.

This clonotype was counted only a few times. One junction end does not reproduce the germline sequence, and a read error may be involved. The chain recombines TRBV7-9 with TRBJ1-4; D not resolved. This CDR3 has 18 amino acids. Per the germline V gene, CDR1 is SEHNR and CDR2 is FQNEAQ (reference sequence). CDR3 loop: CASSLVTLMVATSEKLFF. The CDR3 coding sequence is TGTGCCAGCAGCTTAGTCACCTTGATGGTTGCAACTAGTGAAAAACTGTTTTTT.

This chain uses TRBV20-1 with TRBJ1-2, with no clear D. V lost 6 bases to trimming and J lost 8 bases, with 16 bases between them. This CDR3 spans 12 amino acids. Germline V CDR1 and CDR2: DFQATT, SNEGSKA (reference sequence). The CDR3 protein is CSAHIRMWGYTF. Here the CDR3 DNA reads TGCAGTGCCCATATACGTATGTGGGGCTACACCTTC.

Only a few counts were recorded for this clonotype. The chain couples TRBV7-2 to TRBJ2-3; 13 nucleotides line up with TRBD2. CDR1 and CDR2 from the germline V gene are SGHTA and FQGNSA. With V trimmed by 0 bases and J by 5 bases, 5 bases remained unmatched. This CDR3 spans 17 amino acids. The CDR3 nucleotides read TGTGCCAGCAGCTTAGCTTTGGGACTAGCGGGGAGAGATACGCAGTATTTT. Encoded protein: CASSLALGLAGRDTQYF.

This clonotype has a handful of counts. The chain joins TRBV7-2 to TRBJ2-2, with TRBD2 identical over 7 bases. Trimming cost V 0 bases and J 6 bases; bases outside gene matches: 7. CDR1 and CDR2 (germline): SGHTA, FQGNSA. CDR3 length: 16 residues. CDR3 loop: CASSLAGGPFSGELFF. CDR3 DNA sequence: TGTGCCAGCAGCTTAGCGGGAGGGCCATTTTCCGGGGAGCTGTTTTTT.

This rearrangement joins TRBV27 to TRBJ2-5; D not certain. V lost 9 bases and J lost 2, with 1 base in between. Germline CDR1 MNHEY, CDR2 SMNVEV (reference sequence). The CDR3 covers 9 residues. CDR3 protein: CARQETQYF. CDR3 sequence (DNA): TGTGCCAGACAAGAGACCCAGTACTTC.

This clonotype was seen a few times. This chain connects TRBV12-3 or TRBV12-4 to TRBJ2-5, with 12 bases matching TRBD2. The CDR3 has 15 residues. J gave up 5 bases and V 5 bases, and 6 bases lay outside the gene matches. The CDR3 region is CASSRTSGVIETQYF. DNA for the CDR3: TGTGCCAGCAGTCGGACTAGCGGGGTAATCGAGACCCAGTACTTC.

V usage is TRBV20-1 and J usage is TRBJ2-7; TRBD2 agrees at 7 bases. Germline V gene lookup returns CDR1 DFQATT and CDR2 SNEGSKA (reference sequence). This CDR3 is 13 amino acids long. V lost 5 bases to trimming and J lost 1 base; unmatched junction nucleotides: 5. The CDR3 sequence: CSARDYGSYEQYF. The CDR3 DNA sequence: TGCAGTGCTCGGGACTACGGTTCCTACGAGCAGTACTTC.